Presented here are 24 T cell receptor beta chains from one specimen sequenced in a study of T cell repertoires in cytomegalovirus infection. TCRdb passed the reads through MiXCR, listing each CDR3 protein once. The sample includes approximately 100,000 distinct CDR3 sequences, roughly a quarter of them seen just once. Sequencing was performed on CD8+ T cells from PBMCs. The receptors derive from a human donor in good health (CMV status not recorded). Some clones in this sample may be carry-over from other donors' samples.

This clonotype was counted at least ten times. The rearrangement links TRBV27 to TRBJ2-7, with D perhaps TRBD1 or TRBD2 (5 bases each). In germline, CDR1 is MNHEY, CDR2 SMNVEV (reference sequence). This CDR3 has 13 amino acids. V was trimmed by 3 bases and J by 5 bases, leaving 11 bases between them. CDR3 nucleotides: TGTGCCAGCAGTTTCAGGGCTAGCCACGAGCAGTACTTC. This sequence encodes CASSFRASHEQYF.

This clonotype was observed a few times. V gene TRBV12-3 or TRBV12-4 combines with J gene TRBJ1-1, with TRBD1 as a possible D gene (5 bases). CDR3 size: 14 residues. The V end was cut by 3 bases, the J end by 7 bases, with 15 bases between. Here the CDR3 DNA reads TGTGCCAGCAGTTTCATTTCAGGGAAGATTGAAGCTTTCTTT. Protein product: CASSFISGKIEAFF.

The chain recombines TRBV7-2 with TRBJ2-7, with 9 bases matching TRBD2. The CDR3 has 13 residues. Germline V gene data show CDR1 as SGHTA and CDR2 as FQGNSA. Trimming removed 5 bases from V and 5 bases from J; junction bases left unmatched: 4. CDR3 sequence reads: CASSRREGNEQYF. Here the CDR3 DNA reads TGTGCCAGCAGCCGGCGGGAGGGGAACGAGCAGTACTTC.

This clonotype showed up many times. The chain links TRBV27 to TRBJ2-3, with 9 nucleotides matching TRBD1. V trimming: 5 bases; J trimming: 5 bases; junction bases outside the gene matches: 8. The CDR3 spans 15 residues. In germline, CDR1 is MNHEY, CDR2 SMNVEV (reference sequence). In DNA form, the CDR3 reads TGTGCCAGCAGTACAAAGACAGGGGGGGTAGATACGCAGTATTTT. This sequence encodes CASSTKTGGVDTQYF.

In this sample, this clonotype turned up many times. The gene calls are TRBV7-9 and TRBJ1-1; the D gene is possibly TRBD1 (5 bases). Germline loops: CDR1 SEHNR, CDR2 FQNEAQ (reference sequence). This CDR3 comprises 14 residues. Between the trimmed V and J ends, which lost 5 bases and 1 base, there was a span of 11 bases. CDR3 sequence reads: CASSPPGGNTEAFF. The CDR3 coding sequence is TGTGCCAGCAGCCCCCCGGGGGGGAACACTGAAGCTTTCTTT.

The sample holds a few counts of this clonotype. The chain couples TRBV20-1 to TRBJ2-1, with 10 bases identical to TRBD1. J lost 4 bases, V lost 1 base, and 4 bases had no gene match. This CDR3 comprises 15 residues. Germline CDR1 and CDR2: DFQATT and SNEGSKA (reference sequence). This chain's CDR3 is CSARGWDRGYNEQFF. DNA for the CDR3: TGCAGTGCTAGAGGCTGGGACAGGGGTTACAATGAGCAGTTCTTC.

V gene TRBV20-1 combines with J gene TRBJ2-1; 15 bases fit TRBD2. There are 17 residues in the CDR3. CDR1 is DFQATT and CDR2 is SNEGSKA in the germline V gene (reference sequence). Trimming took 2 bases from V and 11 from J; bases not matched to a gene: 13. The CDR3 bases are TGCAGTGCTAGACCGTCCGGGACTAGCGGGAGGAGGCATAAGCAGTTCTTC. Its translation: CSARPSGTSGRRHKQFF.

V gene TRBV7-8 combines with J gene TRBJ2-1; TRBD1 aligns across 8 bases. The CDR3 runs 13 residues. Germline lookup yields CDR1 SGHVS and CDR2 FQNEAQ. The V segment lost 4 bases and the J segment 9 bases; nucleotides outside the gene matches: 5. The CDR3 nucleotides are TGTGCCAGCAGCTCAAAACAGGGGGGTGAGCAGTTCTTC. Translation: CASSSKQGGEQFF.

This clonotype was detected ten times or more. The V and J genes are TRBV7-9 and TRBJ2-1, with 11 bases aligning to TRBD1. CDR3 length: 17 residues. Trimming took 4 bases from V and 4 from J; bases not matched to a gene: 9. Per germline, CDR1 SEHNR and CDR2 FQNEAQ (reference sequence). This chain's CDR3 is CASSYLAGTGGYNEQFF. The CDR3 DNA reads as TGTGCCAGCAGCTACCTCGCCGGGACAGGGGGTTACAATGAGCAGTTCTTC.

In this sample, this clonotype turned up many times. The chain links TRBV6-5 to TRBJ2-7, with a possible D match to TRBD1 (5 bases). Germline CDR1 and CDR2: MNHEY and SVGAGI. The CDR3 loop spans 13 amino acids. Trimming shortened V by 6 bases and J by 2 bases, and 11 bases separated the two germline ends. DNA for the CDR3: TGTGCCAGCAGCCCCGACAGTCCCTACGAGCAGTACTTC. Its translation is CASSPDSPYEQYF.

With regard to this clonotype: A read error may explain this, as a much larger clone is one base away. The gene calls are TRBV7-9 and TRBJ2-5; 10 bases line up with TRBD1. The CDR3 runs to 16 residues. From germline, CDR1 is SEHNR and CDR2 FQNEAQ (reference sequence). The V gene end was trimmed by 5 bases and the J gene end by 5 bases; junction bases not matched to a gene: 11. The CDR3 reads CASSGAGGQGVETQYF. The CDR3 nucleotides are TGTGCCAGCAGCGGCGCCGGAGGACAGGGGGTTGAGACCCAGTACTTC.

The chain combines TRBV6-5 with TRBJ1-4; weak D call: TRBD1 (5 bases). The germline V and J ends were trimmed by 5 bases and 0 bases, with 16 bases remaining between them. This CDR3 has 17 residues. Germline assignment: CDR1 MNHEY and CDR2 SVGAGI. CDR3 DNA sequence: TGTGCCAGCAGTCCCCTAAGGGGCCCCGCAACTAATGAAAAACTGTTTTTT. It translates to CASSPLRGPATNEKLFF.

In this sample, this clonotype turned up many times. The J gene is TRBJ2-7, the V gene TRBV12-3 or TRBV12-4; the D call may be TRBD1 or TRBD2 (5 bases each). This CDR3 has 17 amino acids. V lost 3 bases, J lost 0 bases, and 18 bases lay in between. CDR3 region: CASSFNGAGTRSYEQYF. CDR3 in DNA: TGTGCCAGCAGTTTTAACGGGGCAGGGACCCGCTCCTACGAGCAGTACTTC.

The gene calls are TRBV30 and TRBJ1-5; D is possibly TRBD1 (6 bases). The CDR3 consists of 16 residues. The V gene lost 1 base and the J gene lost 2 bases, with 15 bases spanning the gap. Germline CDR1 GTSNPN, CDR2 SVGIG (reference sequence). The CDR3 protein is CAWSGYRESGNQPQHF. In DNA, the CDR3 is TGTGCCTGGAGTGGATACAGGGAATCCGGCAATCAGCCCCAGCATTTT.

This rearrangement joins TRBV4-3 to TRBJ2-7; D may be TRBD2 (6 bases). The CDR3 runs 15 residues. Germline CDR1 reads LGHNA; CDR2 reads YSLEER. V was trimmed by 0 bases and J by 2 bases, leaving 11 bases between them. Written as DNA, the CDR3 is TGCGCCAGCAGCCAAGAAAGCGCGGGAACCTACGAGCAGTACTTC. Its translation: CASSQESAGTYEQYF.

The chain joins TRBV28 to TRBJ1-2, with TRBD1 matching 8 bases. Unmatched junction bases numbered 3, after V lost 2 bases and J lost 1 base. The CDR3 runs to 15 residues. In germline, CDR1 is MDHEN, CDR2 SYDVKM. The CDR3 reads CASSLGDRGNYGYTF. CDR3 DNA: TGTGCCAGCAGTTTAGGAGACAGGGGTAACTATGGCTACACCTTC.

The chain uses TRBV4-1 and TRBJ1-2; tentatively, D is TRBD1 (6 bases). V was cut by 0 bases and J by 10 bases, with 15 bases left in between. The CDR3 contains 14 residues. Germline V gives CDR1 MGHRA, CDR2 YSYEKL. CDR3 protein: CASSQDRLTGHYTF. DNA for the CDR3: TGCGCCAGCAGCCAAGATCGATTGACAGGACACTACACCTTC.

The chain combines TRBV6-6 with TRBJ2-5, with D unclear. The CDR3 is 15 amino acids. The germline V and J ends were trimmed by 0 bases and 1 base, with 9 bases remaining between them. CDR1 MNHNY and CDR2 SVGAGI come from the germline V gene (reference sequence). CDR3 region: CASSYSDGTQETQYF. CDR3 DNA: TGTGCCAGCAGTTACTCGGACGGAACCCAAGAGACCCAGTACTTC.

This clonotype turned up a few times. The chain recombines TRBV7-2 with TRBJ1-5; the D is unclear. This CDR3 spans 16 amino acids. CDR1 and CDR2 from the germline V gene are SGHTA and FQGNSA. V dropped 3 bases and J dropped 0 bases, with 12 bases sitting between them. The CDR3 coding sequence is TGTGCCAGCAGCTTCGCAGGACGAGCTAGCAATCAGCCCCAGCATTTT. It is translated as CASSFAGRASNQPQHF.

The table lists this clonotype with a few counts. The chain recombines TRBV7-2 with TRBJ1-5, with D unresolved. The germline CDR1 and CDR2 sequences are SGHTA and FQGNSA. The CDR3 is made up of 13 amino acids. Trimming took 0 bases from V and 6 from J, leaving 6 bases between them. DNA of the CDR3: TGTGCCAGCAGCTTAGCCTCTCTTCAGCCCCAGCATTTT. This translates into CASSLASLQPQHF.

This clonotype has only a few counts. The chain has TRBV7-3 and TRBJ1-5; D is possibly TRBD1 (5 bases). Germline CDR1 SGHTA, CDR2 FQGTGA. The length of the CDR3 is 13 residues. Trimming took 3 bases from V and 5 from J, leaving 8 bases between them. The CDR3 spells CASSLDTYQPQHF. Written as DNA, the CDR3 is TGTGCCAGCAGCTTGGACACTTATCAGCCCCAGCATTTT. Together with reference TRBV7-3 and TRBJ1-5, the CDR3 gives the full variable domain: GAGVSQTPSNKVTEKGKYVELRCDPISGHTALYWYRQSLGQGPEFLIYFQGTGAADDSGLPNDRFFAVRPEGSVSTLKIQRTERGDSAVYLCASSLDTYQPQHFGDGTRLSIL.

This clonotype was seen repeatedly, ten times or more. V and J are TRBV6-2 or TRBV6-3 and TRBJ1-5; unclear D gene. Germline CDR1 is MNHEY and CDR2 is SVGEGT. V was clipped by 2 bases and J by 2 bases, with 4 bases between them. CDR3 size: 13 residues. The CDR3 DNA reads TGTGCCAGCAGTTACCGGGGCAATCAGCCCCAGCATTTT. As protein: CASSYRGNQPQHF.

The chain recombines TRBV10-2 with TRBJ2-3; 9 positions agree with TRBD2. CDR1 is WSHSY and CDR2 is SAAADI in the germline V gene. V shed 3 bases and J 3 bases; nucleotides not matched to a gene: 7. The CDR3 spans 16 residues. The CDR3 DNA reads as TGCGCCAGCAGTGACCCAGCTAGCGGGATTACAGATACGCAGTATTTT. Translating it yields CASSDPASGITDTQYF.

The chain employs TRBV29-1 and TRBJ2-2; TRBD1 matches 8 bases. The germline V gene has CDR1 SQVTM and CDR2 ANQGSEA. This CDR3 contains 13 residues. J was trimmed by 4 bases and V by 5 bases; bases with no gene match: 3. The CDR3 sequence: CSVPGGGTGELFF. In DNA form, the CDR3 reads TGCAGCGTTCCAGGGGGCGGCACCGGGGAGCTGTTTTTT.